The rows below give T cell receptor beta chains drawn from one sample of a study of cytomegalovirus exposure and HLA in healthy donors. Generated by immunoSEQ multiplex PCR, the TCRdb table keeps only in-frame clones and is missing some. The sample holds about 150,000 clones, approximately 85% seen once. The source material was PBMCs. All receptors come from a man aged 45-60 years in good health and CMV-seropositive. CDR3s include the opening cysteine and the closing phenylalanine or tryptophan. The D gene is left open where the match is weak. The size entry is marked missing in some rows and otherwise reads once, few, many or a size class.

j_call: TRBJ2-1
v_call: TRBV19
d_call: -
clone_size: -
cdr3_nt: TGTGCCAGTAGCCAACAACAGGGCGGTGAGCAGTTCTTC
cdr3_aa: CASSQQQGGEQFF

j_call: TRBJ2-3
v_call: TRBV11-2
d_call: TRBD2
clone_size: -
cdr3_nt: TGTGCCAGCAGCCGCGGGGGAACTAGCACAGATACGCAGTATTTT
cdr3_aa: CASSRGGTSTDTQYF

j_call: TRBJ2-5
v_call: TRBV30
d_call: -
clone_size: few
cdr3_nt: TGTGCCTGGAGTGTCAGGGGAGAGACCCAGTACTTC
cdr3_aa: CAWSVRGETQYF

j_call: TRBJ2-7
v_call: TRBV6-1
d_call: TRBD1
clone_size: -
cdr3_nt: TGTGCCAGCAGGCACAGGGGAGCAGCCTACGAGCAGTACTTC
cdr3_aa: CASRHRGAAYEQYF

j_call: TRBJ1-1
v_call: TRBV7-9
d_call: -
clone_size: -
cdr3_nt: TGTTCCAGCAGCTTATTACCTAGGGGGGGGAACACTGAAGCTTTCTTT
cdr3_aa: CSSSLLPRGGNTEAFF

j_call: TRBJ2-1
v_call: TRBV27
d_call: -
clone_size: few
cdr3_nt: TGTGCCAGCAGTTTACTCCTAGCCCCCTACAATGAGCAGTTCTTC
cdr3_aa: CASSLLLAPYNEQFF

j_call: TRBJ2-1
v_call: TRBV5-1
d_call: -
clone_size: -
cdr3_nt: TGCGCCAGCAGCTTAGCGGAAACCTACAATGAGCAGTTCTTC
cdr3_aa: CASSLAETYNEQFF

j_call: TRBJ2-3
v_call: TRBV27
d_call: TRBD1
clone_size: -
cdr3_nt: TGTGCCAGCCGGGACAGTTTCACAGATACGCAGTATTTT
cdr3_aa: CASRDSFTDTQYF

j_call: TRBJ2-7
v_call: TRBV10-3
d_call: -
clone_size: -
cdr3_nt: TGTGCCATCAGAGAGTACAGGGACGACGAGCAGTACTTC
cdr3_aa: CAIREYRDDEQYF

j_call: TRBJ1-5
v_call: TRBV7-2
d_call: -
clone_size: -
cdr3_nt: TGTGCCAGCAGCTTACCGGGTAAGCCCCAGCATTTT
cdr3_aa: CASSLPGKPQHF

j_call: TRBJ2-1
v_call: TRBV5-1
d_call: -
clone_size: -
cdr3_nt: TGCGCCAGCAGAATGGCAAGGGGATATGAGCAGTTCTTC
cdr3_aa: CASRMARGYEQFF

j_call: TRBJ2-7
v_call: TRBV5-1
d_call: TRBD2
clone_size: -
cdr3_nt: TGCGCCAGCAGCTGGTGGGAAGCGGGAGGCTCCTACGAGCAGTACTTC
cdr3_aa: CASSWWEAGGSYEQYF

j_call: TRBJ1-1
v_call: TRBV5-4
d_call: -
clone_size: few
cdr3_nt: TGTGCCAGCAGCTTGGGGACAAACACTGAAGCTTTCTTT
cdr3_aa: CASSLGTNTEAFF

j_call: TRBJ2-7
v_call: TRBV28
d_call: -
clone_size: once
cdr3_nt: TGTGCCAGCCTCGCTCTAGCGGTCAGGGGCGAGCAGTACTTC
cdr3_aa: CASLALAVRGEQYF

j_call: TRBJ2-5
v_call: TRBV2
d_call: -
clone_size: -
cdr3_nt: TGTGCCAGCAACCCCGGGATACAAGAGACCCAGTACTTC
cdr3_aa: CASNPGIQETQYF

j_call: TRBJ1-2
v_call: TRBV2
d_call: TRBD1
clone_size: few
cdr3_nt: TGTGCCAGCAGTGGGGACAGGGGGCTTAGAGGCTACACCTTC
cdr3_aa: CASSGDRGLRGYTF

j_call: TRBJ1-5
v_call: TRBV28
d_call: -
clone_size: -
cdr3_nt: TGTGCCAGCAGTTCCCCCCGAGGGTGGCATTTT
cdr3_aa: CASSSPRGWHF